The subject of this entry is one T cell receptor beta chain. V lost 0 bases and J lost 0, with 9 bases in between. The CDR3 has 15 residues. Per the germline V gene, CDR1 is GTSNPN and CDR2 is SVGIG (reference sequence). Researchers prepared the TCRbeta library using unique molecular identifiers, the study reports. TCRdb processed the PCR reads anew with MiXCR; each CDR3 protein has one entry. The sample gives some 120,000 distinct CDR3 sequences, approximately 10% of which show up once; roughly a third is in the top ten. The sample belongs to a study of T-cell reconstitution after alpha-beta-depleted transplantation in children.

The starting material was PBMCs, obtained before TCRalphabeta/CD19-depleted stem cell transplant. This clonotype was sampled from a boy younger than 10 with acute lymphoblastic leukemia, due to receive a stem cell transplant. The V call is TRBV30, the J call TRBJ1-5; D gene unclear. The CDR3, as DNA: TGTGCCTGGAGTGTAAAGAAACATAGCAATCAGCCCCAGCATTTT. This sequence encodes CAWSVKKHSNQPQHF.